This TCR beta chain was identified in a study of CD8+ T cells in alopecia areata. Study conclusions and caveats: With tofacitinib ongoing, many expanded lesional clones persisted in both scalp and blood. Tofacitinib significantly decreased scalp clonality and expanded CD8+ clones among top 100.

Noted treatment: oral pan-JAK inhibitor, 5-10 mg twice daily. Germline V gives CDR1 MNHEY, CDR2 SMNVEV (reference sequence). The CDR3 is 14 amino acids. The V and J ends lost 3 bases and 0 bases respectively, with 6 bases between them. Points on this clone: Its antigen is as yet unknown.

RNA, once extracted, was reverse transcribed into cDNA for use as the sequencing template. Profiled with immunoSEQ multiplex PCR; TCRdb holds only in-frame clones, not every one. The table lists some 88,000 clones, around 44% of them singletons, with about 17% in the top ten. This sequence was found in a human donor with alopecia areata. The rearrangement links TRBV27 to TRBJ2-4; D not resolved. Source: CD8+ T cells sorted from blood, taken at week 24, from a patient treated with tofacitinib. The CDR3 reads CASSLSRAKNIQYF. The DNA of the CDR3 is TGTGCCAGCAGTTTGTCCCGAGCCAAAAACATTCAGTACTTC.